This TCR beta chain was obtained from a study of identifying expanded T cells in peripheral blood. General study findings and limits: Variance in clone template counts between roughly two-week samples significantly increased with total template count across all healthy donors.

Of note for this clone: Its antigen remains unidentified.

CDR1 is SGHAT and CDR2 is FQNNGV in the germline V gene. The CDR3 runs 15 residues. The germline V and J ends were trimmed by 4 bases and 9 bases, with 19 bases remaining between them. The data were produced by immunoSEQ multiplex PCR, yet TCRdb's version contains in-frame clones alone and is incomplete. This sample yields 45,000 to 60,000 clones, of which around 86% are seen a single time; approximately 17% belongs to the top ten. During the collection period, no donor immune events like infections were recorded. Specimen: blood. The TCR comes from a person between 18 and 70 years old in good health. The V gene is TRBV11-2, the J gene TRBJ2-1, with no clear D. The DNA of the CDR3 is TGTGCCAGCAGCTACAGCAACCTCCAATGGGGTGAGCAGTTCTTC. Translation gives CASSYSNLQWGEQFF.